One sample yielded the 13 T cell receptor beta chains listed below, sequenced in a study of blood T cell repertoires in COVID-19. Data came from immunoSEQ multiplex PCR; TCRdb stores just in-frame clones and leaves some out. The sample has 75,000 to 100,000 clones; 81% are singletons. The sample taken for sequencing was peripheral blood. Every receptor here comes from a man aged 60 to 69 with acute or convalescent COVID-19.

V usage is TRBV11-3 and J usage is TRBJ2-1; D is perhaps TRBD1 (6 bases). The length of the CDR3 is 17 residues. Germline V gives CDR1 SGHNT, CDR2 YENEEA. Trimming cost V 1 base and J 0 bases, with 13 bases left between them. As DNA, the CDR3 is TGTGCCAGCAGCTTAGCTCAGGGGTCCGGCTCCTACAATGAGCAGTTCTTC. This sequence encodes CASSLAQGSGSYNEQFF.

The rearrangement joins TRBV7-2 to TRBJ1-6; D is uncertain. CDR3 length: 12 residues. With 1 base removed from V and 11 bases from J, the gap between germline ends came to 6 bases. Germline lookup yields CDR1 SGHTA and CDR2 FQGNSA. CDR3 protein: CASSLDATPLHF. CDR3 nucleotides: TGTGCCAGCAGCTTAGACGCGACACCCCTCCACTTT.

A note on this clone: Compared with germline, one end of the junction differs, possibly owing to a read error. Other DNA sequences in this sample translate to the same CDR3. The chain is built from TRBV29-1 and TRBJ2-7, with D unclear. CDR3 size: 13 residues. CDR1 and CDR2 (germline): SQVTM, ANQGSEA. CDR3 bases: TGCAGTGTTGTAGCAGATAAAATCTACGAGCAGTACTTC. This encodes CSVVADKIYEQYF.

V usage is TRBV6-4 and J usage is TRBJ2-5; 10 bases are shared with TRBD2. After removal of 3 bases from V and 4 bases from J, the junction contained 5 bases not matched to a gene. In germline, CDR1 is MRHNA, CDR2 SNTAGT. CDR3 length equals 15 residues. The CDR3 sequence is CASSEVAGGGETQYF. CDR3 sequence (DNA): TGTGCCAGCAGTGAAGTAGCGGGAGGAGGAGAGACCCAGTACTTC.

This clone was observed a handful of times. The chain combines TRBV7-9 with TRBJ2-1, with 12 bases identical to TRBD2. The germline gives CDR1 SEHNR, CDR2 FQNEAQ (reference sequence). J gave up 2 bases and V 4 bases, and 3 bases lay outside the gene matches. This CDR3 spans 16 amino acids. Here the CDR3 reads CASSSGLAGTYNEQFF. The CDR3 DNA is TGTGCCAGCAGCTCAGGACTAGCGGGGACCTACAATGAGCAGTTCTTC.

The V call is TRBV7-9, the J call TRBJ1-4; 10 nucleotides align to TRBD1. J gave up 7 bases and V 5 bases, and 4 bases lay outside the gene matches. Per the germline V gene, CDR1 is SEHNR and CDR2 is FQNEAQ (reference sequence). CDR3 length equals 14 residues. As DNA, the CDR3 is TGTGCCAGCAGCCAAGACAGGGGGCCTGAAAAACTGTTTTTT. It specifies CASSQDRGPEKLFF.

This clone has more than one count but fewer than ten. The chain uses TRBV6-2 or TRBV6-3 and TRBJ2-6; D uncertain. V was cut by 5 bases and J by 2 bases, with 4 bases left in between. This CDR3 region has 13 residues. Germline assignment: CDR1 MNHEY and CDR2 SVGEGT. This CDR3 is CASSLTGANVLTF. The CDR3 bases are TGTGCCAGCAGTCTTACTGGGGCCAACGTCCTGACTTTC.

The chain is built from TRBV12-5 and TRBJ1-2; possibly TRBD1 for D (6 bases). Between the trimmed V and J ends, which lost 2 bases and 0 bases, there was a span of 10 bases. The CDR3 is 15 residues long. Germline loops: CDR1 LGHNT, CDR2 FRNRAP. DNA for the CDR3: TGTGCTAGTGGTTTGTGGGGGCCGGCTAACTATGGCTACACCTTC. It yields the protein CASGLWGPANYGYTF.

The rearrangement uses TRBV6-2 or TRBV6-3 and TRBJ2-2; TRBD2 matches 13 bases. The germline V gene has CDR1 MNHEY and CDR2 SVGEGT. V gave up 5 bases and J gave up 6 bases; unmatched junction bases: 6. The CDR3 has 16 residues. In DNA, the CDR3 is TGTGCCAGCAGTCAAAGGACTAGCGGGAGAGCCGGGGAGCTGTTTTTT. Its protein product is CASSQRTSGRAGELFF.

The chain combines TRBV19 with TRBJ1-6; maybe TRBD1 (6 bases). CDR1 and CDR2 (germline): LNHDA, SQIVND (reference sequence). V was shortened by 3 bases and J by 7 bases, with 10 bases between the two germline ends. The CDR3 consists of 14 residues. Here the CDR3 reads CASSMNRDNSPLHF. The CDR3 nucleotides read TGTGCCAGTAGTATGAACAGGGACAATTCACCCCTCCACTTT.

The rearrangement joins TRBV29-1 to TRBJ2-3; possible D gene TRBD2, 5 bases. V lost 6 bases to trimming and J lost 1 base, with 17 bases between them. Germline CDR1 SQVTM, CDR2 ANQGSEA. The CDR3 runs to 15 residues. For the CDR3, the DNA is TGCAGCGTCACGGGGATGTACGGGGGCACAGATACGCAGTATTTT. Translating it yields CSVTGMYGGTDTQYF.

The CDR3 DNA reads as TGTGCCAGCAGCCCCCTTTTTATGACAGGGGGCGGTTCTGGGGCCAACGTCCTGACTTTC. This sequence encodes CASSPLFMTGGGSGANVLTF. The chain recombines TRBV13 with TRBJ2-6; 10 bases fit TRBD1. Germline CDR1 PRHDT, CDR2 FYEKMQ (reference sequence). The CDR3 extends over 20 amino acids. The V gene end was trimmed by 5 bases and the J gene end by 1 base; junction bases not matched to a gene: 14. The variable domain in full, completed from reference TRBV13 and TRBJ2-6, reads AAGVIQSPRHLIKEKRETATLKCYPIPRHDTVYWYQQGPGQDPQFLISFYEKMQSDKGSIPDRFSAQQFSDYHSELNMSSLELGDSALYFCASSPLFMTGGGSGANVLTFGAGSRLTVL.

The rearrangement joins TRBV24-1 to TRBJ2-5; D unresolved. The CDR3 runs 14 residues. The germline V gene has CDR1 KGHDR and CDR2 SFDVKD. V dropped 2 bases and J dropped 4 bases, with 10 bases sitting between them. DNA for the CDR3: TGTGCCACCAGTGATTCTTGGGCTGGAGAGACCCAGTACTTC. Translated, it gives CATSDSWAGETQYF.